These 11 T cell receptor beta chains came from one sample sequenced in a study of T cells in localized non-small cell lung cancer. Some clones are missing from TCRdb's copy, which holds only in-frame ones; the method was immunoSEQ multiplex PCR. The data show about 70,000 clones, with about four fifths seen just once and about 1.5% held by the top ten. The sample here was peripheral blood, taken before any cancer treatment. These receptors all stem from an older female donor with stage I lung adenocarcinoma.

The rearrangement uses TRBV7-9 and TRBJ2-7, with D unclear. V was pared by 1 base and J by 1 base, with 2 bases between. The CDR3 has 12 residues. Germline loops: CDR1 SEHNR, CDR2 FQNEAQ (reference sequence). Here the CDR3 reads CASSLGSYEQYF. DNA for the CDR3: TGTGCCAGCAGCTTAGGGTCCTACGAGCAGTACTTC.

This clone was counted once. The rearrangement links TRBV7-3 to TRBJ2-3, with D possibly TRBD1 on 7 matching bases. CDR3 length: 17 residues. The ends were cut back, 0 bases at V and 2 bases at J, with 15 bases in the middle. The germline CDR1 and CDR2 sequences are SGHTA and FQGTGA. The CDR3 nucleotides are TGTGCCAGCAGCTTAACCGGGGGACAGCCTCCCACAGATACGCAGTATTTT. Its translation is CASSLTGGQPPTDTQYF. Based on the CDR3 plus reference TRBV7-3 and TRBJ2-3, the full variable domain is GAGVSQTPSNKVTEKGKYVELRCDPISGHTALYWYRQSLGQGPEFLIYFQGTGAADDSGLPNDRFFAVRPEGSVSTLKIQRTERGDSAVYLCASSLTGGQPPTDTQYFGPGTRLTVL.

The chain links TRBV13 to TRBJ2-7, with a possible D match to TRBD1 (5 bases). This CDR3 is 16 amino acids long. Germline loops: CDR1 PRHDT, CDR2 FYEKMQ (reference sequence). Deletions cut 1 base from V and 0 bases from J, with 13 bases between. Written as DNA, the CDR3 is TGTGCCAGCAGCTTAGTAGGGGTGGGTAACTCCTACGAGCAGTACTTC. It is translated as CASSLVGVGNSYEQYF.

CDR3 nucleotide sequence: TGTGCCAGCAGCCGACACGGGGAGGCTGAGCAGTTCTTC. This encodes CASSRHGEAEQFF. The chain has TRBV7-3 and TRBJ2-1, with D perhaps TRBD2 (6 bases). This CDR3 is built from 13 residues. V was cut by 5 bases and J by 9 bases, with 14 bases left in between. Germline-derived CDR1 and CDR2 are SGHTA and FQGTGA.

There are a few counts of this clone. The J gene is TRBJ1-2, the V gene TRBV19; D gene ambiguous. This CDR3 contains 12 residues. The germline V gene has CDR1 LNHDA and CDR2 SQIVND (reference sequence). The V end lost 5 bases, the J end lost 5 bases, and 9 bases lay between the germline ends. This CDR3 is CASSPTAYGYTF. CDR3 DNA: TGTGCCAGTAGTCCGACTGCGTATGGCTACACCTTC.

The V and J genes are TRBV6-1 and TRBJ1-2; TRBD1 aligns across 7 bases. The ends lost 4 bases at V and 2 bases at J; junction bases unmatched: 7. This CDR3 region has 15 residues. Germline-derived CDR1 and CDR2 are MNHNS and SASEGT. CDR3 sequence reads: CASSVSLGQNYGYTF. The CDR3 coding sequence is TGTGCCAGCAGTGTTAGCCTGGGACAGAACTATGGCTACACCTTC.

This sequence joins TRBV6-5 and TRBJ1-5; D unclear. Trimming left V 4 bases short and J 3 bases short, with 10 bases between. Per germline, CDR1 MNHEY and CDR2 SVGAGI. The CDR3 length is 14 residues. CDR3 sequence reads: CASSSLGYNQPQHF. The CDR3 DNA follows: TGTGCCAGCAGTTCTTTGGGATACAATCAGCCCCAGCATTTT.

The chain is built from TRBV4-3 and TRBJ1-2, with D unresolved. The germline V and J ends were trimmed by 0 bases and 3 bases, with 8 bases remaining between them. Looked up from germline, CDR1 is LGHNA and CDR2 is YSLEER. The CDR3 spans 14 residues. In DNA form, the CDR3 reads TGCGCCAGCAGCCAAGATCCGAGGGACTATGGCTACACCTTC. Protein: CASSQDPRDYGYTF.

A single count supports this clone. The chain uses TRBV6-1 and TRBJ1-6; D is unresolved. Germline loops: CDR1 MNHNS, CDR2 SASEGT. Trimming took off 1 base at V and 7 bases at J, with 5 bases between the two ends. CDR3 size: 13 residues. CDR3 in amino acids: CASSEGANSPLHF. CDR3 DNA: TGTGCCAGCAGTGAAGGGGCCAATTCACCCCTCCACTTT.

This chain connects TRBV12-1 to TRBJ1-4. TRBV12-1 is tagged as a pseudogene. The CDR3 sequence is 14 residues long. In nucleotides, the CDR3 is TGTGCCAGCAGTCCGGGACCGCCTAATGAAAAACTGTTTTTT. Translated, it gives CASSPGPPNEKLFF.

The chain combines TRBV5-1 with TRBJ1-6; D is uncertain. CDR3 length: 14 residues. Germline V gene sequence: CDR1 SGHRS, CDR2 YFSETQ. V lost 2 bases, J lost 10 bases, and 13 bases lay in between. CDR3 DNA: TGCGCCAGCAGCTTTGATTATTCCTCCTCACCCCTCCACTTT. Protein sequence: CASSFDYSSSPLHF.